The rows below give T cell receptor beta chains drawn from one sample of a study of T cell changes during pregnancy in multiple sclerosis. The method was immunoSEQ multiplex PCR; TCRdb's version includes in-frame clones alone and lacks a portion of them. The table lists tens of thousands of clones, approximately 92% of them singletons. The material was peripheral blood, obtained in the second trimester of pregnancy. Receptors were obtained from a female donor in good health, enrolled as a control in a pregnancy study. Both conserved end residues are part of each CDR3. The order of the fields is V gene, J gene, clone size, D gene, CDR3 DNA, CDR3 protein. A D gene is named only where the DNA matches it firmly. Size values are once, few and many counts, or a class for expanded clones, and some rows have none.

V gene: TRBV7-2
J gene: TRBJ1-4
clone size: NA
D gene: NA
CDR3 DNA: TGTGCCAGCAGCCAATCAGCCGGGACTTGGGGCGAAAAACTGTTTTTT
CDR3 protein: CASSQSAGTWGEKLFF

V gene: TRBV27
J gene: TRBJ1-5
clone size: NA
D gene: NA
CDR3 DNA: TGTGCCAGCAGCCCCGGGGGAGAGGGGCCCAATCAGCCCCAGCATTTT
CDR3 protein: CASSPGGEGPNQPQHF

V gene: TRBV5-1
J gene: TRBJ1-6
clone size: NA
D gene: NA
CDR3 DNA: TGCGCCAGCAGCTTGGAAGGCAGGAGGGACTCACCCCTCCACTTT
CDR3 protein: CASSLEGRRDSPLHF

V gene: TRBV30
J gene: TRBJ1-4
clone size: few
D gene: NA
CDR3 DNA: TGTGCCTGGAGGCAAGGACATTCTCCTAATGAAAAACTGTTTTTT
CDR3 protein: CAWRQGHSPNEKLFF

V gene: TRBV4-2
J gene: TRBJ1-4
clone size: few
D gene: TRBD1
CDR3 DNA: TGTGCCAGCAGCCCAGGGACAGCAGACGGTTTTAACTGG
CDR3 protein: CASSPGTADGFNW

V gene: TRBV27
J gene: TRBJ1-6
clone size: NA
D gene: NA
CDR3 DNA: TGTGCCAGCAGTCTATATAATAAACAGGGTCCAAATTCACCCCTCCACTTT
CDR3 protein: CASSLYNKQGPNSPLHF

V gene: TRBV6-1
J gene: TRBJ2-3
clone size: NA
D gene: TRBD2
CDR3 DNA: TGTGCCAGCAGTGAAGGACTAGCGGGGGGGATGACAGATACGCAGTATTTT
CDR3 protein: CASSEGLAGGMTDTQYF

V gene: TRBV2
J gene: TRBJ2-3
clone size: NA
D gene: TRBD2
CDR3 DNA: TGTGCCAGCAGCACTAGCGGGGGGGCAGATACGCAGTATTTT
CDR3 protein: CASSTSGGADTQYF

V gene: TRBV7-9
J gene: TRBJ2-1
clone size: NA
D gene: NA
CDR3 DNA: TGTGCCAGACAGCCATATAAGATCGGGGGTCCTCACAATGAGCAGTTCTTC
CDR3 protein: CARQPYKIGGPHNEQFF

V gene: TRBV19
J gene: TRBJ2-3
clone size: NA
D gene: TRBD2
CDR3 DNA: TGTGCCAGTACCCCAGGGACTAGCGGGACTTACACAGATACGCAGTATTTT
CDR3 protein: CASTPGTSGTYTDTQYF

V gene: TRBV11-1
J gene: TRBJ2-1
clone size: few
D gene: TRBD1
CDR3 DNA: TGTGCCAGCAGCTCCGACAGGGTCCGGCCCAATGAGCAGTTCTTC
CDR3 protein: CASSSDRVRPNEQFF

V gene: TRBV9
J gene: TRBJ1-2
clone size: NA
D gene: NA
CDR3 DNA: TGTGCCAGCAGCCCCCGGGGTGTGAGCTATGGCTACACCTTC
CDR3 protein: CASSPRGVSYGYTF

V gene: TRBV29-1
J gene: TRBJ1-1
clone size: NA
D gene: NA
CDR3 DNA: TGCAGCGTCGCCGACAGTGCGAACACTGAAGCTTTCTTT
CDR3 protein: CSVADSANTEAFF

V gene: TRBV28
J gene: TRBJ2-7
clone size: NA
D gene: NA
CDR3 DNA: TGTGCCAGCAGTCCCCCGGCGGAGAGGGCCTACGAGCAGTACTTC
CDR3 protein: CASSPPAERAYEQYF

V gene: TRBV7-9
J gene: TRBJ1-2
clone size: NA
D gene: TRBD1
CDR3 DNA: TGTGCCAGCAGCCGACCGGAGGTCCAGGGGGCTTCTGGCTACACCTTC
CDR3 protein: CASSRPEVQGASGYTF

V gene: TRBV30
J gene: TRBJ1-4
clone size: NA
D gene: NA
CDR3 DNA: TGTGCCTGGACGTCATCACCAAACCGGGTTGAAAAACTGTTTTTT
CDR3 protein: CAWTSSPNRVEKLFF

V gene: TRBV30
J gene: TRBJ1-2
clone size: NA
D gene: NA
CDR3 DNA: TGTGCCTGGAGTGTCCCCACGGTACGAGATAACTATGGCTACACCTTC
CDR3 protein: CAWSVPTVRDNYGYTF

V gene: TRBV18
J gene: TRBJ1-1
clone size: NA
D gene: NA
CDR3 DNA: TGTGCCAGTCGGTTAAAAGTGAACACTGAAGCTTTCTTT
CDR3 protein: CASRLKVNTEAFF

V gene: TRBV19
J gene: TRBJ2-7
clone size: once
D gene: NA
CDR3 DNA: TGTGCCAGTAGTAAAGAGGGGGGCAGGGGGTACGAGCAGTACTTC
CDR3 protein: CASSKEGGRGYEQYF

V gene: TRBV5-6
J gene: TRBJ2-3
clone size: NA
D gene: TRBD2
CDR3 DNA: TGTGCCAGCAGCCTCGGGACTAGCGGGGGGGCCAGGGCAGATACGCAGTATTTT
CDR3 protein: CASSLGTSGGARADTQYF

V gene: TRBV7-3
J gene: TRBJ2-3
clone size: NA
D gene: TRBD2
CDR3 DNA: TGTGCCAGCAGCTTAAAACCTCGGACTAGCGGGGTTAGGTCAGATACGCAGTATTTT
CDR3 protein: CASSLKPRTSGVRSDTQYF